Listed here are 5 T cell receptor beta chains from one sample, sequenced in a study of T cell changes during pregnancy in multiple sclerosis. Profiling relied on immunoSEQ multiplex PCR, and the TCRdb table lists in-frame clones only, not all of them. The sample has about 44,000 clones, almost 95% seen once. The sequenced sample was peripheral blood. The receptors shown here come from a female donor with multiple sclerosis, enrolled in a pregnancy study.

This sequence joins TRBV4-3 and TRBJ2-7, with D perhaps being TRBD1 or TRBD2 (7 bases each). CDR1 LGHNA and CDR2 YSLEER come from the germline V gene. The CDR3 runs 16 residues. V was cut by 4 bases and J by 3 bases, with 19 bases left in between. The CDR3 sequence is CASSPQGQGGLYEQYF. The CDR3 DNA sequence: TGCGCCAGCAGCCCCCAGGGGCAGGGGGGGCTCTACGAGCAGTACTTC.

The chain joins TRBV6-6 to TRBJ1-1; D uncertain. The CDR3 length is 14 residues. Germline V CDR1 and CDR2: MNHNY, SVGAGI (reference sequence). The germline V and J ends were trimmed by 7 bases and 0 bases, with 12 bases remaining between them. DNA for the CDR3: TGTGCCAGCATGGGGAGCCAGCTGAACACTGAAGCTTTCTTT. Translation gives CASMGSQLNTEAFF.

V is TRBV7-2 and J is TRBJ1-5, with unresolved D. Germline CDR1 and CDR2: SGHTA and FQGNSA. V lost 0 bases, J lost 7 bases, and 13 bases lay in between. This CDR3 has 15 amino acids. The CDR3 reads CASSLAQGQPQPQHF. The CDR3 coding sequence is TGTGCCAGCAGCTTAGCTCAAGGGCAGCCACAGCCCCAGCATTTT.

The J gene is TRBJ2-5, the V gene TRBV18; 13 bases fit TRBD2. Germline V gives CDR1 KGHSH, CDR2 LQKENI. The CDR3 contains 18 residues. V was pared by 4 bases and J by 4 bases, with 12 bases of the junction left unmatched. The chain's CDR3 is CASSRLGLAGTVGETQYF. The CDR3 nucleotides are TGTGCCAGCTCACGACTGGGACTAGCGGGAACGGTTGGAGAGACCCAGTACTTC.

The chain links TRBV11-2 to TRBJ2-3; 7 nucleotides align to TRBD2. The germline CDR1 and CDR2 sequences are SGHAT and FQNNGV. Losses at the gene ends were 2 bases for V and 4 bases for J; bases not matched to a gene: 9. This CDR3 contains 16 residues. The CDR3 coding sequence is TGTGCCAGCAGCTTAAGTGCGGGAGAGGGCCCAGATACGCAGTATTTT. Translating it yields CASSLSAGEGPDTQYF.